This section outlines one TCR beta chain sequence together with its context. The antigen it recognizes is unknown. The germline V gene (reference sequence) provides CDR1 GTSNPN and CDR2 SVGIG. From the cysteine through the phenylalanine, the CDR3 covers 12 amino acids. Only the CDR3 portion is preserved as DNA: 36 bases, with reading frame beginning at the first base. Ends trimmed: V by 0 bases, J by 6 bases; bases unmatched to a gene: 1. The cohort consisted of 650 to 850 healthy bone marrow donors. Cohort members were all nominally healthy when sampled, although unrecorded immune exposures were likely present. The donor was CMV seronegative and belonged to the group of roughly 330 seronegative cohort members. A peripheral blood sample was collected from each donor, and TCR beta sequencing was performed on peripheral blood mononuclear cells. The Qiagen DNeasy Blood Extraction Kit was used to extract genomic DNA from the blood cell samples.

The source of the sample is a study of cytomegalovirus exposure and HLA in healthy donors (dated by TCRdb to about 2017). Looking at the study overall: An earlier analysis of some 600 of the donors reported 250 to 300 Gb of sequence data and around 100 million unique TCR beta sequences obtained from approximately 180 million T cells. Approximately 310 gigabases of sequencing data and tens of millions of unique TCR sequences were included in an early release covering roughly 700 HLA-typed donors. The genetic ancestry cluster associated with self-reported Caucasian donors included 81% of the approximately 430 genotyped donors. The study aimed to test whether cataloging public T cell receptors could reveal signatures of past pathogen exposure. The T cell repertoires of some 670 subjects were profiled by immunosequencing and related to cytomegalovirus serostatus. A separate validation cohort of 90 to 150 different subjects was used in addition to the roughly 670-subject first cohort. To predict cytomegalovirus infection status, the study combined high-throughput TCR immunosequencing, statistical association of individual TCRs with disease status, and machine learning. A later analysis re-analyzed previously published TCR beta repertoires from about 600 donors and added high-resolution HLA genotyping to study TCR occurrence patterns. Rather than drawing on any new phenotypic data, the later analysis identified candidate immune exposures from TCR beta sequences and the way those sequences occurred across donors. An earlier analysis of about 600 of the donors used high-throughput TCR beta sequencing to judge whether each TCR beta V gene segment behaved as functional or pseudogenic. Donor age, sex, ethnicity and CMV serostatus were collected together with the repertoire data. A later genetic analysis took genome-wide SNP genotypes for about 55% of the 666 donors and used that subset as a discovery cohort. All discovery cohort repertoires had been generated on a single sequencing platform. HLA typing covered class I and class II loci at four-digit resolution. The number of typed donors differed by locus: roughly 629-640 for A, B, C, DRB1 and DQB1; approximately 540 for DQA1; 606 for DPA1; and some 470 for DPB1. Because of strong linkage in the cohort, roughly five DR-DQ haplotypes were treated as single units for association and clustering. Across approximately 400 genotyped donors of the cohort, an average of 235,054 unique TCR beta nucleotide sequences per donor were sequenced, and 15% to 20% of those sequences were non-productive. The paper's findings and limits, for the study overall: Linkage disequilibrium might explain the correlated functional status among segregating V segments, but an unknown experimental factor could not be excluded. CMV serostatus was the only immune exposure information available for the cohort. In a later analysis, TCR association rates were found to vary across HLA loci, with the most associated TCRs seen for DRB1 alleles and the fewest for HLA-C alleles. Broadly in line with IMGT annotations, most TCR beta V segments showed up in productive rearrangements about 87% or about 30% of the time in an earlier analysis of around 600 of the donors. Compared with equally common non-associated chains, HLA-associated TCR beta chains in a later analysis were more clonally expanded and had lower generation probabilities. A further reported finding was that TCR beta sequences accurately predicted the HLA-A and HLA-B alleles for most subjects in the first cohort. Roughly uniform sequencing depth across donors was assumed in presence/absence analyses, although this assumption may not hold. The authors suggested that the approach could potentially be generalized to other disease states and immunological phenotypes. A total of 150 or so TCR beta chains were listed by the study as associated with cytomegalovirus. A later analysis associated 15,000 or so TCR beta sequences with specific HLA alleles at a false discovery rate of 0.05. Several of the top co-occurrence clusters appeared to be linked to parvovirus B19, influenza, CMV and Epstein-Barr virus, according to a later analysis. Three of the identified cytomegalovirus-associated TCR beta chains were confirmed in vitro to be specific for cytomegalovirus antigens. Compared with the roughly 670-donor mean, donors in an Asian-associated ancestry cluster had fewer N-insertions in productive TCRs, according to a later genetic analysis. In a later genetic analysis, a missense DCLRE1C variant was associated with V-gene and J-gene trimming of TCR beta chains, and the association was replicated in an independent cohort. In a later analysis, most CMV-associated TCR beta chains were found to appear HLA-restricted, with HLA associations seemingly driven largely by CMV exposure. The sequencing pipeline was judged likely to have produced a cluster of highly shared sequence variants as a technical artifact. The cohort was sequenced for TCR beta chains only, and without alpha or paired-chain data the features that could be detected were limited. Assigning TCR associations to individual alleles was difficult when HLA alleles, especially DR and DQ, strongly co-occurred. The earlier analysis of almost 600 of the donors excluded 15 to 20 rarely observed V segments, including chromosome 9 orphons, because counts were too low. Because some donors lacked HLA typing at each locus, the association tests relied only on the typed subset. Across donors, most TCR sequences were observed very rarely, whereas some public TCRs were present in many individuals. Cytomegalovirus status was reported to be diagnosed by the classifier with high specificity and sensitivity in both the original and validation cohorts. Some IMGT-functional V segments, including TRBV6-2 and TRBV6-3, could not be told apart with the 87-base-pair reads, so those segments were excluded.

Libraries were built with the immunoSEQ multiplex PCR assay. For the multiplex PCR, a mixture combining 60 forward primers for TCR Vbeta segments and 13 reverse primers for TCR Jbeta segments was used. The CDR3 region of rearranged TCR beta genes was amplified from genomic DNA with a multiplex PCR assay. The Illumina HiSeq System was used to sequence the amplified TCR beta libraries as 87-base-pair reads. The study's own analysis went as follows. A later analysis tallied tens of millions of unique TCR beta chains across the 666 repertoires, and 10 million to 11 million of those chains were shared by two or more donors. A nearest-neighbor algorithm error-corrected the raw reads and collapsed the reads into unique sequences, merging closely related sequences to remove PCR and sequencing errors. V, D and J gene segments were assigned by aligning CDR3 sequences to IMGT reference sequences. For a sequence to be retained, a match of at least six nucleotides to both a V gene segment and a J gene segment was required. A rearrangement counted as productive if the CDR3 had no stop codons and remained in frame with V and J, and every other rearrangement counted as non-productive. CDR3 was defined according to IMGT convention as the region running from the second conserved V-encoded cysteine to the conserved J-encoded phenylalanine. In an earlier analysis of roughly 610 of the donors, sequences lacking an unambiguous match to a single V gene segment were excluded. An earlier analysis of 587 of the donors called V segments functional above 56.7% productive rearrangements and segregating when the between-donor standard deviation exceeded 5%. A statistical classification framework was built to diagnose cytomegalovirus status from the catalog of TCR beta chain sequences. V and J gene assignment, in a later analysis, came from comparing TCR nucleotide sequences with IMGT/GENE-DB human TR gene sequences. A later analysis assigned CDR3 sequences and most-parsimonious VDJ recombination scenarios with the TCRdist pipeline. A later analysis defined each TCR beta chain by its CDR3 amino acid sequence plus V-gene family, and excluded reads lacking a unique V-gene family. A later analysis removed roughly 590 highly shared, low-generation-probability nucleotide sequences to deal with suspected cross-contamination and a sequencing artifact. For each public chain, a later analysis derived a clonal expansion index from normalized ranks of inferred template counts within each repertoire. In a later analysis, generation probabilities were computed using a VDJ recombination model fitted to out-of-frame rearrangements, and the results were checked against IGoR. In a later analysis, hypergeometric tests were used to score TCR-TCR, TCR-HLA and TCR-CMV co-occurrence, with a repertoire-size bias correction applied to TCR pairs. In a later analysis, false discovery rates were estimated by permuting HLA or CMV assignments 20 times. In a later analysis, co-occurring TCRs were grouped with DBSCAN, and TCRdist sequence similarity was added when clustering was performed within HLA-allele-positive subsets. Repertoires with fewer than 30,000 or more than 120,000 public chains, plus five repertoires with anomalous nucleotide sharing, were excluded from co-occurrence clustering. The table comes from immuneACCESS by way of TCRdb, which keeps in-frame sequences with V and J called. Part of the clones is missing from these tables; in studies checked, under half for an unresolved V gene and the rest for unknown reasons. For V, J and clone size, that table is used; D and trimming come from the DNA. This sample's table has entries for over 150,000 clones. Jointly, the top ten make up roughly 0.74% of the sample.

This TCR was recovered from a boy aged 5 to 17 in good health and CMV-seronegative. Recombination joined TRBV30 with TRBJ1-1, with 7 middle bases fitting TRBD1. Specimen: PBMCs. The nucleotide sequence reads as follows: TGTGCCTGGAGTGTAGGGACAGCTGAAGCTTTCTTT. Its product reads: CAWSVGTAEAFF.